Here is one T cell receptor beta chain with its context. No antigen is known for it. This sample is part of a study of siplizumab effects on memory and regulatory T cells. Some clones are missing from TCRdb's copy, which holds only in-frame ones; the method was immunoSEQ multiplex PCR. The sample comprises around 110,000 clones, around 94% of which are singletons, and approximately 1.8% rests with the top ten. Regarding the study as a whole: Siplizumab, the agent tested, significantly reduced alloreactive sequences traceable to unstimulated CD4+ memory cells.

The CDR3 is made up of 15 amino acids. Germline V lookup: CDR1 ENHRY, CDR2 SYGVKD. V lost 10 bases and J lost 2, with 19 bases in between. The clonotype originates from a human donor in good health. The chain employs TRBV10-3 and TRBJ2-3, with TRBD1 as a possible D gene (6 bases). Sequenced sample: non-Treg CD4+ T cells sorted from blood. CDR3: CATQKPGQSTDTQYF. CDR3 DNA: TGTGCCACCCAAAAACCAGGACAGTCCACAGATACGCAGTATTTT.